The TCR beta chain under discussion was sequenced for a study of blood T cell repertoires in COVID-19. Overall study: PBMCs, B-cell-depleted T cells, or T cells were the source of the cDNA or gDNA that made up the material.

Germline loops: CDR1 MNHEY, CDR2 SVGEGT. This CDR3 region has 11 residues. The V gene lost 6 bases and the J gene lost 7 bases, with 7 bases spanning the gap. Enrollees, about 18 to 90 years old, lived in approximately 25 US areas. The study assigned cohorts using participant-reported clinical history. In the study's own analysis: Counts of nucleated cells, estimated from reference gene primer amplification, were obtained. TCRdb's table, derived via immunoSEQ multiplex PCR, lists solely in-frame clones and lacks some. V, J and clone size derive from that table, while D and trimming were established from the DNA sequence. This sample has 150,000 to 200,000 clones, with about 80% found just once.

This TCR was sampled from a woman aged 60-70 years with acute COVID-19. The sample comprised PBMCs or T cells enriched from blood (not recorded which). This rearrangement joins TRBV6-2 or TRBV6-3 to TRBJ2-1; D possibly matches TRBD1 or TRBD2 (5 bases each). The CDR3 sequence is CASSRENEQFF. The CDR3 bases are TGTGCCAGCAGCAGGGAGAATGAGCAGTTCTTC.